Presented here are 4 T cell receptor beta chains from one specimen sequenced in a study of cytomegalovirus exposure and HLA in healthy donors. The study ran its PCR with 60 Vbeta and 13 Jbeta primers. Using immunoSEQ multiplex PCR, the repertoire was profiled, and TCRdb retains in-frame clones only, with some absent. The sample carries 150,000 to 200,000 clones, approximately 80% recorded once. Sequences were obtained from PBMCs. The receptors derive from a woman between 40 and 50 years old in good health and CMV-seropositive.

The CDR3 nucleotides read TGTGCCAGCAGCCTGGGAGGGAGGGAGGATAATTCACCCCTCCACTTT. This translates into CASSLGGREDNSPLHF. This chain links TRBV2 with TRBJ1-6; D call uncertain. CDR3 length: 16 residues. Germline assignment: CDR1 SNHLY and CDR2 FYNNEI. Trimming removed 6 bases from V and 5 bases from J, with 17 bases in between.

The chain has TRBV5-1 and TRBJ1-3, with 9 bases that match TRBD1. V lost 0 bases and J lost 3; bases outside the gene matches: 7. Germline CDR1 and CDR2: SGHRS and YFSETQ. This CDR3 comprises 17 residues. CDR3 DNA sequence: TGCGCCAGCAGCTTGGTAGGGACAGGGTATGGTGGAAACACCATATATTTT. This sequence encodes CASSLVGTGYGGNTIYF.

V usage is TRBV30 and J usage is TRBJ2-3, with 8 nucleotides matching TRBD1. The V gene's germline CDR1 is GTSNPN and CDR2 SVGIG (reference sequence). The V gene end was trimmed by 1 base and the J gene end by 6 bases; junction bases not matched to a gene: 6. The CDR3 contains 14 residues. The CDR3 protein is CAWSDGQGMDTQYF. In DNA, the CDR3 is TGTGCCTGGAGTGACGGACAGGGAATGGATACGCAGTATTTT.

This chain uses TRBV2 with TRBJ1-5; 12 positions match TRBD1. CDR3 length: 16 residues. Germline lookup yields CDR1 SNHLY and CDR2 FYNNEI. Trimming cost V 7 bases and J 3 bases; bases outside gene matches: 7. CDR3 region: CASKEGTGGFNQPQHF. As DNA, the CDR3 is TGTGCCAGCAAAGAAGGGACAGGGGGCTTCAATCAGCCCCAGCATTTT.